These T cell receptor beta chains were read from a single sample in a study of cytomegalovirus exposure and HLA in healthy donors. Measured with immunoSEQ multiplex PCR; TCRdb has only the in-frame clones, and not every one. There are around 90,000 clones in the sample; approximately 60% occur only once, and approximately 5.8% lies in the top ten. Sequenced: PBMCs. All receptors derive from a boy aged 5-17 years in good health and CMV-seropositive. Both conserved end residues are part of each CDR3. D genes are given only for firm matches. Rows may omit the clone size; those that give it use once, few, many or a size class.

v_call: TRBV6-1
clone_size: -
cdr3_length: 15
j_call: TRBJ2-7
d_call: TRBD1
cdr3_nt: TGTGCCAGCAGTGACCCGGGACAGGGGTCCTACGAGCAGTACTTC
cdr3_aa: CASSDPGQGSYEQYF

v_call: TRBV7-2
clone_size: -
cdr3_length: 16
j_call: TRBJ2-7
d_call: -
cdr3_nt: TGTGCCAGCAGCTCACCCTGGACAGAGGGCCCTTACGAGCAGTACTTC
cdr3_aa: CASSSPWTEGPYEQYF

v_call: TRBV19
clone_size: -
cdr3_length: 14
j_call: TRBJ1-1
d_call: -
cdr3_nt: TGTGCCAGTAGTATCGGGACTTTCGGGACTGAAGCTTTCTTT
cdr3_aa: CASSIGTFGTEAFF

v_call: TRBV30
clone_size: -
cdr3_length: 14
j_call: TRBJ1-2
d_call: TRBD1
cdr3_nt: TGTGCCTGGAGGTCTCGACAGGGCAGCTATGGCTACACCTTC
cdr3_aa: CAWRSRQGSYGYTF

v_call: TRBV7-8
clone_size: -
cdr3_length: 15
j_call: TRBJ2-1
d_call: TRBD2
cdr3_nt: TGTGCCAGCAGCTCTCTAGCGGGGGGGCCAAATGAGCAGTTCTTC
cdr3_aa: CASSSLAGGPNEQFF

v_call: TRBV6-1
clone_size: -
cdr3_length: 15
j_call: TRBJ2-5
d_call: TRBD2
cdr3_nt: TGTGCCAGCTCCTCACGACTAGCGGGGGGGGAGACCCAGTACTTC
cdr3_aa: CASSSRLAGGETQYF

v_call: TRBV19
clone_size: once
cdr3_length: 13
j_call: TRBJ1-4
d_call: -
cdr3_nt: TGTGCCAGTATGCGGGCGCGGGGTGAAAAACTGTTTTTT
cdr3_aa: CASMRARGEKLFF

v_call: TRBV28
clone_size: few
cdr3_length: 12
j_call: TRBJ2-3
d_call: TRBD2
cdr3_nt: TGTGCCAGCACGGGCCTAGCGGGTACGCAGTATTTT
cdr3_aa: CASTGLAGTQYF

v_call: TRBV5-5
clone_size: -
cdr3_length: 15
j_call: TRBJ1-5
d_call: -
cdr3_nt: TGTGCCAGCAGCTTGGAGAGGATCCCCAATCAGCCCCAGCATTTT
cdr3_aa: CASSLERIPNQPQHF

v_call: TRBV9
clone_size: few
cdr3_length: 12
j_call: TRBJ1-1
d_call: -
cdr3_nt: TGTGCCAGCAGCCCCGAGACAGGTTCAGCTTTCTTT
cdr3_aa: CASSPETGSAFF

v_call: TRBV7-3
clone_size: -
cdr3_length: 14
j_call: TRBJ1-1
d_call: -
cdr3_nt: TGTGCCAGCAGCCCAGACAGATTGAACACTGAAGCTTTCTTT
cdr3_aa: CASSPDRLNTEAFF

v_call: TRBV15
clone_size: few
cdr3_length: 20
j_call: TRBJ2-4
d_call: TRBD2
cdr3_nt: TGTGCCACCAGCAGTTCCTCAGGGTCAGAGCGGGGGGTAGCCAAAAACATTCAGTACTTC
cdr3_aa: CATSSSSGSERGVAKNIQYF

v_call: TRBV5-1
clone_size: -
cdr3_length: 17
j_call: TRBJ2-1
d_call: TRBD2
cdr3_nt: TGCGCCAGCAGTCAGACTAGCGGGGGGGCCTCCTACAATGAGCAGTTCTTC
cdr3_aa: CASSQTSGGASYNEQFF

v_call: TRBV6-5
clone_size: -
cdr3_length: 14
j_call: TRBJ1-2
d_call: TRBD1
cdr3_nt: TGTGCCAGCAGCCCCAGACAGGGTGGCTATGGCTACACCTTC
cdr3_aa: CASSPRQGGYGYTF

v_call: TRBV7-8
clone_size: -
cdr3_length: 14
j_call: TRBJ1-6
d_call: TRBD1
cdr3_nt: TGTGCCAGCAGCTTACCACAGGGGAATTCACCCCTCCACTTT
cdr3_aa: CASSLPQGNSPLHF

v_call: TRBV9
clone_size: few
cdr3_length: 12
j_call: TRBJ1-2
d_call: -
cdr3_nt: TGTGCCAGCAGCGTTTCGGGGTATGGCTACACCTTC
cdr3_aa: CASSVSGYGYTF

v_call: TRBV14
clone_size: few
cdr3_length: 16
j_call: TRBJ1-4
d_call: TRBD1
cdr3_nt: TGTGCCAGCAGCCCAAGAAGACAGGGTTTTAATGAAAAACTGTTTTTT
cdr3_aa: CASSPRRQGFNEKLFF

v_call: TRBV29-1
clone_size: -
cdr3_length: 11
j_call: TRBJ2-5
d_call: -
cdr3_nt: TGCAGCGGCCTTTCTGCGGAGACCCAGTACTTC
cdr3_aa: CSGLSAETQYF

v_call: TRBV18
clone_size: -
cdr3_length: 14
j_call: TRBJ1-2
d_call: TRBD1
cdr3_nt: TGTGCCAGCTCACCGGGACAGGAGTGGGATGGCTACACCTTC
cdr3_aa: CASSPGQEWDGYTF

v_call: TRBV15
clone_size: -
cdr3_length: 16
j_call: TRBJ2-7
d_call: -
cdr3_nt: TGTGCCACCAGCAGAGATCCATCAGGGGAGCCCTACGAGCAGTACTTC
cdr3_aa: CATSRDPSGEPYEQYF

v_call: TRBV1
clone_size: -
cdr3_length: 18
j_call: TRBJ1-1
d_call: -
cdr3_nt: TGCACCAGCAGCCCAGGGGGACAGGGAATTTGGAAAGGCACTGAAGCTTTCTTT
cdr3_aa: CTSSPGGQGIWKGTEAFF

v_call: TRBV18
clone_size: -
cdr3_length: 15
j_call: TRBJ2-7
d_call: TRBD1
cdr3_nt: TGTGCCAGCTCAACCCGGACAGGGGGAAGCGACGAGCAGTACTTC
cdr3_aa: CASSTRTGGSDEQYF

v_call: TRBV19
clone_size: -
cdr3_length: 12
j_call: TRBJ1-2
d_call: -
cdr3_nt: TGTGCCAGTACGTCCTGGGAGGATGGCTACACCTTC
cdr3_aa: CASTSWEDGYTF

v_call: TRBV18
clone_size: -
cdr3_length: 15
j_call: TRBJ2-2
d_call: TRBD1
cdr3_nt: TGTGCCAGCTCTCGAGCGGACAGGGCGGCCGGGGAGCTGTTTTTT
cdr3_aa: CASSRADRAAGELFF

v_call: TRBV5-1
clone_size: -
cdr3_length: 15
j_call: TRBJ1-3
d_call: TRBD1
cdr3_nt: TGCGCCAGCAGCTCCGGGACAGGGGCTGGAAACACCATATATTTT
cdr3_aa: CASSSGTGAGNTIYF

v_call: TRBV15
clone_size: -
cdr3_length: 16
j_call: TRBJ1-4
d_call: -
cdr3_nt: TGTGCCACCAGCAGAGGTACCGGGACTTTTAATGAAAAACTGTTTTTT
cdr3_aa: CATSRGTGTFNEKLFF

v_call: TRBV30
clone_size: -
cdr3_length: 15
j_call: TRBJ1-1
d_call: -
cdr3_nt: TGTGCCTGGGCCCGGGGGGCGGTGATGAACACTGAAGCTTTCTTT
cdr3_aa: CAWARGAVMNTEAFF

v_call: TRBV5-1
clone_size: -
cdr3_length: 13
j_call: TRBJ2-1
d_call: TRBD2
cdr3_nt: TGCGCCAGCAACAATCTAGCGGGAGATGAGCAGTTCTTC
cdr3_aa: CASNNLAGDEQFF

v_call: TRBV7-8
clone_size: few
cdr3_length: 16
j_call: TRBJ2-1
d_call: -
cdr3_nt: TGTGCCAGCAGCCCCAACCCCAGTTCCTCCTACAATGAGCAGTTCTTC
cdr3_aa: CASSPNPSSSYNEQFF

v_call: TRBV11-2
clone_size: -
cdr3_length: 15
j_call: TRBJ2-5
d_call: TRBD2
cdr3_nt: TGTGCCAGCAGCTTAAATCCGGGGGGAGAAGAGACCCAGTACTTC
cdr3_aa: CASSLNPGGEETQYF

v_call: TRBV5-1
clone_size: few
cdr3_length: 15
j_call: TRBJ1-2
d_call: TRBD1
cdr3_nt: TGCGCCAGCAGCTCAGAACAGGGGATTTCTTATGGCTACACCTTC
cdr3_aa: CASSSEQGISYGYTF

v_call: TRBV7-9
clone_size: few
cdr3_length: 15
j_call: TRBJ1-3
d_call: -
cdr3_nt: TGTTCCAGCAGCTTAGGCGGAACCTCTGGAAACACCATATATTTT
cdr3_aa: CSSSLGGTSGNTIYF

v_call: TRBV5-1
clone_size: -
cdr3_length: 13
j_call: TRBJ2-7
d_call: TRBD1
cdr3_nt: TGCGCCAGCAGCACAGGGGACCCCTGGGAGCAGTACTTC
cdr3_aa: CASSTGDPWEQYF

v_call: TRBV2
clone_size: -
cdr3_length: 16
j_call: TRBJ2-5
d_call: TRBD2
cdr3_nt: TGTGCCAGCAGTCCCCGGACTAGCGGGAGTGGGGAGACCCAGTACTTC
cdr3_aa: CASSPRTSGSGETQYF

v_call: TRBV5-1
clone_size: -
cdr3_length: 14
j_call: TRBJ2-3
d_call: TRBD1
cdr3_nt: TGCGCCAGCAGCCTAGGGACAGCCACAGATACGCAGTATTTT
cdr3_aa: CASSLGTATDTQYF

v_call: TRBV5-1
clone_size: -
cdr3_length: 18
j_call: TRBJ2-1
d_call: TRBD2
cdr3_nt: TGCGCCAGCAGCTTAACCATTGCGGGGGGGCGAGCCTACAATGAGCAGTTCTTC
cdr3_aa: CASSLTIAGGRAYNEQFF

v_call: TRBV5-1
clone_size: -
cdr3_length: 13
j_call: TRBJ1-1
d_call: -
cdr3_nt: TGCGCCAGCAGCTCGCCACAGGCCGCCGGCGCTTTCTTT
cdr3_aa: CASSSPQAAGAFF

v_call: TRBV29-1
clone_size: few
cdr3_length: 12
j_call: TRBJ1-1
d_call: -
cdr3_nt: TGCAGCGTGAGGCACCCGAACACTGAAGCTTTCTTT
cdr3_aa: CSVRHPNTEAFF

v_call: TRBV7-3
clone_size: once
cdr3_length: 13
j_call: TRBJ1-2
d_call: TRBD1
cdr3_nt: TGTGCCAGCAGCCCGGAGGGGGCGGGAGGCTACACCTTC
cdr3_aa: CASSPEGAGGYTF

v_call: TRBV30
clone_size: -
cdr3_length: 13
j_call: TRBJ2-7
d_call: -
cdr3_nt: TGTGCCTGGAATCTCGGACAGACCTACGAGCAGTACTTC
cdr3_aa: CAWNLGQTYEQYF

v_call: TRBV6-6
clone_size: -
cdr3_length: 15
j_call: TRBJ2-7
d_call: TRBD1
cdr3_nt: TGTGCCAGCAGTTACTCCGGACAGGGTTTCGAAGGGCAGTACTTC
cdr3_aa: CASSYSGQGFEGQYF

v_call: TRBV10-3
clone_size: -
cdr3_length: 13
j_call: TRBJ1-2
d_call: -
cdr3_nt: TGTGCCATAGGACAGAACCCTAATTATGGCTACACCTTC
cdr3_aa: CAIGQNPNYGYTF

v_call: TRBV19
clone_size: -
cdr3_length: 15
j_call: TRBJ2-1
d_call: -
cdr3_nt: TGTGCCAGTAGTTTGGGGGCTACGTCCTACAATGAGCAGTTCTTC
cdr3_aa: CASSLGATSYNEQFF

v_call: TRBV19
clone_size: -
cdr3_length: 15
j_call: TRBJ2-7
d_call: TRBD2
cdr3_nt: TGTGCCAGTAGTATCCTAGCGGGGGGGAACTACGAGCAGTACTTC
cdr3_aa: CASSILAGGNYEQYF

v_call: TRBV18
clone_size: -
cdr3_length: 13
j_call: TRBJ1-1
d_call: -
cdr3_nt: TGTGCCAGCTCCCAGAGGGCGAACACTGAAGCTTTCTTT
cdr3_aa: CASSQRANTEAFF

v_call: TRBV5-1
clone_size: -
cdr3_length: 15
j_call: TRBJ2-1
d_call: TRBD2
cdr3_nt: TGCGCCAGCAGCTTGGACGGGGGGTCCTACAATGAGCAGTTCTTC
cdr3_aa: CASSLDGGSYNEQFF

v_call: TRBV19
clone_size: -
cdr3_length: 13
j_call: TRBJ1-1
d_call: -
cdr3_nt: TGTGCCAGTAGCGCCGGGAGGAACACTGAAGCTTTCTTT
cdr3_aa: CASSAGRNTEAFF

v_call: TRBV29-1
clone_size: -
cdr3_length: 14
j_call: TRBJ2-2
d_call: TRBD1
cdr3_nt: TGCAGCGTGGGACAGGGGATGAACACCGGGGAGCTGTTTTTT
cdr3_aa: CSVGQGMNTGELFF

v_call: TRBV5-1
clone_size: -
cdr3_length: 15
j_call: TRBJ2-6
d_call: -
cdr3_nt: TGCGCCAGCAGCTGGGGAGCAGGTGGGGCCAACGTCCTGACTTTC
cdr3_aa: CASSWGAGGANVLTF

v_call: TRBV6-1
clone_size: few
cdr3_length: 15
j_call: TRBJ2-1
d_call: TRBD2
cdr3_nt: TGTGCCAGCAGTGAGACTAGCGGGAGTGTAGATGAGCAGTTCTTC
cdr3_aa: CASSETSGSVDEQFF

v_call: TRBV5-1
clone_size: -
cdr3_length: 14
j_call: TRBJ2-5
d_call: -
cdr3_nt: TGCGCCAGCAGCTCAACAGGCAGCCAAGAGACCCAGTACTTC
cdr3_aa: CASSSTGSQETQYF

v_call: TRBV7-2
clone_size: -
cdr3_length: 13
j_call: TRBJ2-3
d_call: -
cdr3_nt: TGTGCCAGCAGCTACAGACTAGATAATACGCAGTATTTT
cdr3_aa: CASSYRLDNTQYF

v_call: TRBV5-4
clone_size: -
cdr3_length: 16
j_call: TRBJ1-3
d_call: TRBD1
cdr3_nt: TGTGCCAGCAGCCGTGACAGGGTGGATGCTGGAAACACCATATATTTT
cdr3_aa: CASSRDRVDAGNTIYF

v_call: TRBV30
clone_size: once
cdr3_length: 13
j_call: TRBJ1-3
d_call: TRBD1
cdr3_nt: TGTGCCTGGAGCCGGGACAGTGGAAACACCATATATTTT
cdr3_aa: CAWSRDSGNTIYF

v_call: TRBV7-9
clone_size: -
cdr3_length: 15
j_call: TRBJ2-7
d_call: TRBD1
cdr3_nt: TGTGCCAGCAGCGATCAGGGGGCTTGGGTCCACGAGCAGTACTTC
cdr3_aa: CASSDQGAWVHEQYF

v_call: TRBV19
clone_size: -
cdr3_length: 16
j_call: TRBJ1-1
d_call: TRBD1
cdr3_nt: TGTGCCAGTAGCCCCGGGACAGGGGTATTCTGGACTGAAGCTTTCTTT
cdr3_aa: CASSPGTGVFWTEAFF

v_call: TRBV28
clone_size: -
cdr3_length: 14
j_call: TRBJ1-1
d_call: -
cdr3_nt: TGTGCCAGCAGTTGGTCCGGGGGGCCCACTGAAGCTTTCTTT
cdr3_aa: CASSWSGGPTEAFF

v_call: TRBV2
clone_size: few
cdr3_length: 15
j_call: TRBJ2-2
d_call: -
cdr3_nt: TGTGCCAGCAGTGAATTTATACCGGGGTCCGGGGAGCTGTTTTTT
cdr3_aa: CASSEFIPGSGELFF

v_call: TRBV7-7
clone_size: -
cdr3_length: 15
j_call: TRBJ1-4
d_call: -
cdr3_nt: TGTGCCAGCAGCTTAGGGAGGGGCAATAATGAAAAACTGTTTTTT
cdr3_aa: CASSLGRGNNEKLFF